One and the same sample provided the 22 T cell receptor beta chains below, sequenced in a study of blood T cell repertoires in COVID-19. Sequencing was performed with immunoSEQ multiplex PCR; in TCRdb, only in-frame clones are kept and a portion is missing. Of roughly 250,000 clones listed, 83% are singletons. The source material was peripheral blood. The receptors originated from a human donor in a cohort sampled during active COVID-19.

This chain connects TRBV6-2 or TRBV6-3 to TRBJ2-2, with 9 bases aligning to TRBD1. Germline V CDR1 and CDR2: MNHEY, SVGEGT. Trimming at V came to 5 bases and at J to 5 bases, leaving 9 bases not matched to a gene. The CDR3 length is 16 residues. DNA of the CDR3: TGTGCCAGCAGTATTAACAGGGGGCTTGATACCGGGGAGCTGTTTTTT. As protein: CASSINRGLDTGELFF.

This chain uses TRBV5-1 with TRBJ1-1; D ambiguous. CDR1 is SGHRS, CDR2 YFSETQ, per germline. This CDR3 has 16 amino acids. The V and J ends lost 0 bases and 2 bases respectively, with 14 bases between them. The CDR3 DNA follows: TGCGCCAGCAGCTTGGCCGTGTCACAGTCTAACACTGAAGCTTTCTTT. It codes for CASSLAVSQSNTEAFF.

The table lists this clone with a few counts. The chain is built from TRBV5-1 and TRBJ2-3, with 10 bases fitting TRBD1. This CDR3 is 19 amino acids long. Germline-derived CDR1 and CDR2 are SGHRS and YFSETQ. The V segment lost 0 bases and the J segment 5 bases; nucleotides outside the gene matches: 15. CDR3 in amino acids: CASSLARSTGTGAEDTQYF. CDR3 bases: TGCGCCAGCAGCTTGGCGCGTAGTACAGGGACAGGGGCTGAAGATACGCAGTATTTT.

This chain uses TRBV19 with TRBJ2-2; perhaps TRBD1 as D (5 bases). The CDR3 spans 14 residues. Germline assignment: CDR1 LNHDA and CDR2 SQIVND (reference sequence). V lost 3 bases and J 3 bases, leaving 8 bases between the germline ends. The CDR3 protein is CASSMGRDTGELFF. DNA for the CDR3: TGTGCCAGTAGTATGGGCAGGGACACCGGGGAGCTGTTTTTT.

V is TRBV4-1 and J is TRBJ2-7; 10 nucleotides agree with TRBD2. The germline V gene has CDR1 MGHRA and CDR2 YSYEKL. There are 18 residues in the CDR3. The junction had 17 bases not matched to a gene; V was cut back by 6 bases and J by 3 bases. The CDR3 DNA sequence: TGCGCCAGCAGTTACCTCACCGGAGCGGGAGGGCAGAACTACGAGCAGTACTTC. This codes for CASSYLTGAGGQNYEQYF.

The gene calls are TRBV4-1 and TRBJ2-3; maybe TRBD1 (6 bases). Per the germline V gene, CDR1 is MGHRA and CDR2 is YSYEKL. The CDR3 spans 15 residues. V was pared by 0 bases and J by 6 bases, with 13 bases between. The CDR3 spells CASSQDPGRGDTQYF. CDR3 nucleotide sequence: TGCGCCAGCAGCCAAGATCCGGGAAGGGGGGATACGCAGTATTTT.

V gene TRBV4-2 combines with J gene TRBJ1-4; unclear D gene. This CDR3 is 13 amino acids long. The V gene lost 0 bases and the J gene lost 8 bases, with 7 bases spanning the gap. The germline V gene has CDR1 LGHNA and CDR2 YNFKEQ. The CDR3 region is CASSQDNEEKLFF. The CDR3 region has the DNA TGTGCCAGCAGCCAAGATAACGAGGAAAAACTGTTTTTT.

The rearrangement uses TRBV14 and TRBJ2-3; TRBD2 aligns across 8 bases. The J segment lost 2 bases and the V segment lost 4 bases, leaving 11 bases of the junction unmatched. Germline V CDR1 and CDR2: SGHDN, FVKESK. The length of the CDR3 is 17 residues. For the CDR3, the DNA is TGTGCCAGCAGCCTAACGTTAGCGGGATCTTTCACAGATACGCAGTATTTT. Encoded protein: CASSLTLAGSFTDTQYF.

This sequence joins TRBV6-5 and TRBJ2-2; 7 nucleotides agree with TRBD1. The CDR3 is made up of 13 amino acids. V trimming: 10 bases; J trimming: 4 bases; junction bases outside the gene matches: 6. The germline V gene encodes CDR1 MNHEY and CDR2 SVGAGI. As DNA, the CDR3 is TGTGCCACCGACAGGGTAGGCACCGGGGAGCTGTTTTTT. This translates into CATDRVGTGELFF.

The CDR3 nucleotides are TGCACCAGCAGCCAAGAAGAGGACTCCAGCTCCTACGAGCAGTACTTC. Encoded protein: CTSSQEEDSSSYEQYF. The V and J genes are TRBV1 and TRBJ2-7; the table names TRBD2, a call not compared with the DNA. TRBV1 is designated a pseudogene. CDR3 length: 16 residues.

V usage is TRBV18 and J usage is TRBJ2-1; 9 bases fit TRBD2. There are 13 residues in the CDR3. V lost 1 base, J lost 8 bases, and 0 bases stayed unmatched. Germline lookup yields CDR1 KGHSH and CDR2 LQKENI. CDR3 in amino acids: CASSPLAGDEQFF. The CDR3 region has the DNA TGTGCCAGCTCACCACTAGCGGGAGATGAGCAGTTCTTC.

This rearrangement joins TRBV19 to TRBJ1-5; 7 bases are shared with TRBD1. CDR1 and CDR2 from the germline V gene are LNHDA and SQIVND (reference sequence). J was trimmed by 2 bases and V by 7 bases; bases with no gene match: 8. This CDR3 region has 15 residues. The CDR3 DNA sequence: TGTGCCAGTAACCCCGACAGGGTGGGCAATCAGCCCCAGCATTTT. Protein sequence: CASNPDRVGNQPQHF.

V is TRBV14 and J is TRBJ2-7; 14 bases fit TRBD2. With 0 bases clipped from V and 7 bases from J, the junction kept 8 bases outside the gene matches. Germline values: CDR1 SGHDN, CDR2 FVKESK. This CDR3 is built from 17 residues. The DNA for the CDR3 is TGTGCCAGCAGCCAAGAACTGCCGGGACTAGCGGGGGAAGAGCAGTACTTC. Encoded protein: CASSQELPGLAGEEQYF.

The rearrangement uses TRBV7-3 and TRBJ1-2; 12 nucleotides align to TRBD1. Germline assignment: CDR1 SGHTA and CDR2 FQGTGA. V was clipped by 5 bases and J by 8 bases; unmatched bases: 12. The CDR3 spans 16 residues. CDR3 sequence reads: CASSTGTGGTREGYTF. DNA of the CDR3: TGTGCCAGCAGCACGGGGACAGGGGGCACCCGGGAGGGCTACACCTTC.

V gene TRBV28 combines with J gene TRBJ2-5; 7 nucleotides line up with TRBD2. J was trimmed by 3 bases and V by 3 bases; bases with no gene match: 7. The germline CDR1 and CDR2 sequences are MDHEN and SYDVKM. The CDR3 contains 15 residues. CDR3 region: CASSLWASGEETQYF. Written as DNA, the CDR3 is TGTGCCAGCAGTTTGTGGGCTAGCGGAGAAGAGACCCAGTACTTC. The full variable domain, rest sourced from reference TRBV28 and TRBJ2-5, is DVKVTQSSRYLVKRTGEKVFLECVQDMDHENMFWYRQDPGLGLRLIYFSYDVKMKEKGDIPEGYSVSREKKERFSLILESASTNQTSMYLCASSLWASGEETQYFGPGTRLLVL.

This sequence joins TRBV29-1 and TRBJ1-2, with D tentatively TRBD1 (6 bases). The CDR3 totals 12 residues. CDR1 SQVTM and CDR2 ANQGSEA come from the germline V gene. V was clipped by 7 bases and J by 9 bases, with 18 bases between them. CDR3 loop: CSDTLQGRSYTF. CDR3 DNA sequence: TGCAGCGATACCCTACAGGGAAGGAGCTACACCTTC.

This clone has ten or more counts. The V call is TRBV18, the J call TRBJ1-5; 9 positions agree with TRBD1. This CDR3 is built from 15 residues. The trim removed 3 bases at V and 3 bases at J, leaving 3 bases unmatched. The V gene's germline CDR1 is KGHSH and CDR2 LQKENI. CDR3 sequence (DNA): TGTGCCAGCTCACCGGGACAGGGTGACAATCAGCCCCAGCATTTT. Encoded protein: CASSPGQGDNQPQHF.

The V gene is TRBV6-5, the J gene TRBJ2-3; 7 positions match TRBD1. The CDR3 consists of 12 residues. The ends lost 6 bases at V and 6 bases at J; junction bases unmatched: 3. Germline CDR1 is MNHEY and CDR2 is SVGAGI. The CDR3 sequence is CASRRGLDTQYF. The CDR3 DNA reads as TGTGCCAGCAGAAGGGGGCTTGATACGCAGTATTTT.

The sample holds many counts of this clone. This chain connects TRBV19 to TRBJ2-2, with D perhaps TRBD1 (6 bases). Trimming left V 7 bases short and J 6 bases short, with 15 bases between. Germline values: CDR1 LNHDA, CDR2 SQIVND (reference sequence). There are 14 residues in the CDR3. The CDR3 DNA is TGTGCCAGTACCATGGGGACAATCTCCGGGGAGCTGTTTTTT. It encodes CASTMGTISGELFF.

This clone was seen a handful of times. The gene calls are TRBV24-1 and TRBJ2-3, with TRBD2 as a possible D gene (5 bases). CDR3 length: 16 residues. The V gene lost 4 bases and the J gene lost 0 bases, with 13 bases spanning the gap. The germline gives CDR1 KGHDR, CDR2 SFDVKD. The chain's CDR3 is CATSDSSGRSTDTQYF. CDR3 DNA sequence: TGTGCCACCAGTGACTCCTCGGGAAGAAGCACAGATACGCAGTATTTT.

The J gene is TRBJ1-1, the V gene TRBV27, with D unclear. The CDR3 extends over 13 amino acids. Germline CDR1 MNHEY, CDR2 SMNVEV (reference sequence). V was pared by 2 bases and J by 7 bases, with 11 bases between. DNA of the CDR3: TGTGCCAGCAGTTTAAATGGACTTAATGAAGCTTTCTTT. Translating it yields CASSLNGLNEAFF.

V gene TRBV19 combines with J gene TRBJ2-7, with unresolved D. The CDR3 sequence is 14 residues long. With 4 bases removed from V and 3 bases from J, the gap between germline ends came to 13 bases. Germline V lookup: CDR1 LNHDA, CDR2 SQIVND (reference sequence). CDR3 region: CASSRGQSFYEQYF. The CDR3 DNA reads as TGTGCCAGTAGTAGAGGCCAGTCCTTCTACGAGCAGTACTTC.